The 8 T cell receptor beta chains in this list originate from one sample, sequenced in a study of shared clonotypes between healthy human individuals. Sequencing was performed with immunoSEQ multiplex PCR; in TCRdb, only in-frame clones are kept and a portion is missing. Here the sample spans 800,000 to 1,200,000 clones, around 78% being singletons. Sequencing used memory CD4+ T cells from PBMCs. Sample subset: CD45RA-negative fraction. Receptors were obtained from a man younger than 35 in good health. Some clones in this sample may be carry-over from other donors' samples.

This clone was counted a few times. This rearrangement joins TRBV21-1 to TRBJ2-7; whether TRBD2, the table's D call, matches the DNA was not checked. TRBV21-1 is shown as a pseudogene. The CDR3 extends over 14 amino acids. CDR3 region: CASRAWRGGYEQYF. CDR3 nucleotide sequence: TGTGCCAGCAGAGCCTGGAGGGGCGGCTACGAGCAGTACTTC.

The chain recombines TRBV5-6 with TRBJ1-1, with D uncertain. CDR3 length: 13 residues. CDR1 is SGHDT and CDR2 is YYEEEE in the germline V gene. The V gene lost 5 bases and the J gene lost 2 bases, with 10 bases spanning the gap. The chain's CDR3 is CASRRTRNTEAFF. In DNA, the CDR3 is TGTGCCAGCAGACGAACACGAAACACTGAAGCTTTCTTT.

This clone was picked up one time. The V gene is TRBV7-9, the J gene TRBJ2-3; D ambiguous. CDR3 size: 16 residues. CDR1 is SEHNR, CDR2 FQNEAQ, per germline (reference sequence). Trimming took off 6 bases at V and 4 bases at J, with 20 bases between the two ends. Written as DNA, the CDR3 is TGTGCCAGCAGGAAGGGTTCCCCGAGTGGGGCAGATACGCAGTATTTT. It codes for CASRKGSPSGADTQYF. Combining the CDR3 with reference TRBV7-9 and TRBJ2-3 gives the whole variable domain DTGVSQNPRHKITKRGQNVTFRCDPISEHNRLYWYRQTLGQGPEFLTYFQNEAQLEKSRLLSDRFSAERPKGSFSTLEIQRTEQGDSAMYLCASRKGSPSGADTQYFGPGTRLTVL.

The chain combines TRBV4-1 with TRBJ2-7; TRBD2 agrees at 9 bases. Germline V lookup: CDR1 MGHRA, CDR2 YSYEKL. V lost 0 bases, J lost 4 bases, and 7 bases stayed unmatched. There are 16 residues in the CDR3. This chain's CDR3 is CASSQEWGSGRYEQYF. The CDR3 DNA sequence: TGCGCCAGCAGCCAAGAGTGGGGGAGCGGGAGGTACGAGCAGTACTTC.

V gene TRBV2 combines with J gene TRBJ2-7, with D possibly TRBD1 on 6 matching bases. V lost 5 bases, J lost 3 bases, and 11 bases lay in between. CDR1 and CDR2 (germline): SNHLY, FYNNEI. This CDR3 is built from 13 residues. This CDR3 is CASSRTAYYEQYF. In nucleotides, the CDR3 is TGTGCCAGCAGTCGGACAGCTTACTACGAGCAGTACTTC.

The table lists this clone with a few counts. V usage is TRBV9 and J usage is TRBJ1-1, with 8 bases that match TRBD1. The CDR3 spans 16 residues. Looked up from germline, CDR1 is SGDLS and CDR2 is YYNGEE. V was clipped by 4 bases and J by 3 bases; unmatched bases: 11. Written as DNA, the CDR3 is TGTGCCAGCAGCCCCCGAGCAGGGGGCCTCGACACTGAAGCTTTCTTT. It is translated as CASSPRAGGLDTEAFF.

CDR3 DNA sequence: TGCGCCAGCAGCTTGTGGGGGTATAATGAAAAACTGTTTTTT. Translated, it gives CASSLWGYNEKLFF. V and J are TRBV5-1 and TRBJ1-4, with a weak D call TRBD1 (5 bases). Looked up from germline, CDR1 is SGHRS and CDR2 is YFSETQ. The CDR3 is 14 residues long. The V end lost 1 base, the J end lost 4 bases, and 8 bases lay between the germline ends.

The chain couples TRBV7-2 to TRBJ2-1; D gene ambiguous. V was pared by 5 bases and J by 7 bases, with 15 bases between. The CDR3 covers 14 residues. The germline V gene encodes CDR1 SGHTA and CDR2 FQGNSA. CDR3 amino acids: CASSDVSLMNEQFF. For the CDR3, the DNA is TGTGCCAGCAGCGACGTGTCCCTAATGAATGAGCAGTTCTTC.